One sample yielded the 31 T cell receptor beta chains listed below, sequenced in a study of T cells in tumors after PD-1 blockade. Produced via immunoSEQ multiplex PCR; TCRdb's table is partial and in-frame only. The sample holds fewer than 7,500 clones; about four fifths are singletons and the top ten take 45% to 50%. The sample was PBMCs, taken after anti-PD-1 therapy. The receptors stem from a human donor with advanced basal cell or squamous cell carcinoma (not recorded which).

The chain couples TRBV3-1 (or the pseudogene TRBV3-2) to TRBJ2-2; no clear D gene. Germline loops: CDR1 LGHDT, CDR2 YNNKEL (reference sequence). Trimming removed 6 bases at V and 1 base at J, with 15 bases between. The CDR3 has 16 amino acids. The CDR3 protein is CASSPLGRRNTGELFF. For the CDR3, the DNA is TGTGCCAGCAGTCCTCTTGGAAGACGGAACACCGGGGAGCTGTTTTTT.

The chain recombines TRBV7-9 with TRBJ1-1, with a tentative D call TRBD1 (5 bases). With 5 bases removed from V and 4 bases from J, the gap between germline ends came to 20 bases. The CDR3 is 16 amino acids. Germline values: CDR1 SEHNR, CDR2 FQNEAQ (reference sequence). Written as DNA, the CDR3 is TGTGCCAGCAGCCCACACCCGGGGGGGGTAAGCACTGAAGCTTTCTTT. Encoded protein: CASSPHPGGVSTEAFF.

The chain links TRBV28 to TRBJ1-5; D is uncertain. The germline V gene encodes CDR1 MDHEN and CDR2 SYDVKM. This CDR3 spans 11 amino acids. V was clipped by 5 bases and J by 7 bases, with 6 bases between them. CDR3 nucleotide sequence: TGTGCCAGCAGTCTGGGGCAGCCCCAGCATTTT. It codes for CASSLGQPQHF.

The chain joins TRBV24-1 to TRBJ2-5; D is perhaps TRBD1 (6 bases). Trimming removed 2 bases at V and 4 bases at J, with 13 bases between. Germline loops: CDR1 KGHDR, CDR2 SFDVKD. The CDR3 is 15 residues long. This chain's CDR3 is CATSDSTGPGETQYF. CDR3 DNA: TGTGCCACCAGTGATTCTACAGGGCCTGGAGAGACCCAGTACTTC.

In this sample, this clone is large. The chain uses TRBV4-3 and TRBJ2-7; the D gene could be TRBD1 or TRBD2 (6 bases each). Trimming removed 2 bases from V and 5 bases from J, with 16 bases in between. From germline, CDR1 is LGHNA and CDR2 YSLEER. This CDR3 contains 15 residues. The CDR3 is CASSQRFRGADEQYF. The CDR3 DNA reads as TGCGCCAGCAGCCAACGTTTTAGGGGGGCCGACGAGCAGTACTTC.

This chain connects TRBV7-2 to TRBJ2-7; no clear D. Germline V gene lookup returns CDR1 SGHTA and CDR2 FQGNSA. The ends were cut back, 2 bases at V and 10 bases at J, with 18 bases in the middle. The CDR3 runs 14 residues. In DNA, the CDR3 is TGTGCCAGCAGCTTACTTGGTCAAATTGGGCGTCAGTACTTC. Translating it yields CASSLLGQIGRQYF.

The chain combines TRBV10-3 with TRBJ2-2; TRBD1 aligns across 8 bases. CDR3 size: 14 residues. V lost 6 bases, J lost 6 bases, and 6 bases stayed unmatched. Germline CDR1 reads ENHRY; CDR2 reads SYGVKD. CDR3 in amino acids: CAISQGALAGELFF. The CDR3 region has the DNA TGTGCCATCAGCCAGGGGGCGCTTGCCGGGGAGCTGTTTTTT.

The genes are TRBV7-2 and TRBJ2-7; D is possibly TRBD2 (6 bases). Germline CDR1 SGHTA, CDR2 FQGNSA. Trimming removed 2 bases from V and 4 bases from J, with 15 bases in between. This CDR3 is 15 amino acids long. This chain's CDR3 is CASSLKVGGVYEQYF. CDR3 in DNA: TGTGCCAGCAGCTTAAAGGTGGGGGGTGTTTACGAGCAGTACTTC.

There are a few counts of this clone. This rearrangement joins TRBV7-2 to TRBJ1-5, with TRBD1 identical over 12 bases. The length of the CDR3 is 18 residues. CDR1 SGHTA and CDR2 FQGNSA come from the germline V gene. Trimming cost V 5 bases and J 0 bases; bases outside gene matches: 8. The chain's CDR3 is CASSQGTGGPISNQPQHF. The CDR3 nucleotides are TGTGCCAGCAGCCAAGGGACAGGGGGCCCAATTAGCAATCAGCCCCAGCATTTT.

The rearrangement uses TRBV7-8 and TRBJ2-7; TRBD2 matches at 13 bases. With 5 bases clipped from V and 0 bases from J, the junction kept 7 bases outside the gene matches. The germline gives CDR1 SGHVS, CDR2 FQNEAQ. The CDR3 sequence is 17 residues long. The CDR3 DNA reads TGTGCCAGCAGCCGCGGACTAGCGGGGGCCTTCTCCTACGAGCAGTACTTC. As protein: CASSRGLAGAFSYEQYF.

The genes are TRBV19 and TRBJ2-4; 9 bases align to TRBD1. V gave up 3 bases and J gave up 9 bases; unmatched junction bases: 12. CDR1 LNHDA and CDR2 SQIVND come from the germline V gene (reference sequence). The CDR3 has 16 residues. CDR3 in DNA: TGTGCCAGTAGTATCTCTTCGGGACAGGGTATGTCCATTCAGTACTTC. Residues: CASSISSGQGMSIQYF.

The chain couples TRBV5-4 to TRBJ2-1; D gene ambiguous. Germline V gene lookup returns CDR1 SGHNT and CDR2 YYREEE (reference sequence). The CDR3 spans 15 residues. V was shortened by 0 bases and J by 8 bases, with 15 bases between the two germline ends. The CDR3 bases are TGTGCCAGCAGCTTGGATCCCGGGCCGCAACATGAGCAGTTCTTC. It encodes CASSLDPGPQHEQFF.

The CDR3 loop reads CASSIGQMTTNEKLFF. CDR3 bases: TGCGCCAGCAGCATCGGACAAATGACAACTAATGAAAAACTGTTTTTT. V is TRBV5-1 and J is TRBJ1-4; possibly TRBD1 for D (5 bases). There are 16 residues in the CDR3. The V gene's germline CDR1 is SGHRS and CDR2 YFSETQ. The V end was cut by 4 bases, the J end by 0 bases, with 13 bases between. The full variable domain, completed using reference TRBV5-1 and TRBJ1-4, is KAGVTQTPRYLIKTRGQQVTLSCSPISGHRSVSWYQQTPGQGLQFLFEYFSETQRNKGNFPGRFSGRQFSNSRSEMNVSTLELGDSALYLCASSIGQMTTNEKLFFGSGTQLSVL.

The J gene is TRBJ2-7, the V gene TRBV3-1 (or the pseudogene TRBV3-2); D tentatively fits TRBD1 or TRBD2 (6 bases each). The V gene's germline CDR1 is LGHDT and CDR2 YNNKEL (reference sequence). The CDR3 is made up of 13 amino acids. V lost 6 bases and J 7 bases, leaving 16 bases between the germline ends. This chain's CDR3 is CASRPTGAREQYF. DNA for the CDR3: TGTGCCAGCAGACCAACGGGGGCGCGAGAGCAGTACTTC.

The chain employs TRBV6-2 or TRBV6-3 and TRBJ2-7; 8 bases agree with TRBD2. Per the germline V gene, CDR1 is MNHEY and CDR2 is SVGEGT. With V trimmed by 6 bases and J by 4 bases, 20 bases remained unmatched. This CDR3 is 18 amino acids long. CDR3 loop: CASSRKQASGTRGYEQYF. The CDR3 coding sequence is TGTGCCAGCAGCCGAAAGCAGGCCTCCGGGACTAGGGGGTACGAGCAGTACTTC.

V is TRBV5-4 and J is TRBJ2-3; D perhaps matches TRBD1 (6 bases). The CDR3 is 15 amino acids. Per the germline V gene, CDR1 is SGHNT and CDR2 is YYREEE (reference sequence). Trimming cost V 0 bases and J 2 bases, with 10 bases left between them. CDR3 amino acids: CASSLDQGNTDTQYF. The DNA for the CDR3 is TGTGCCAGCAGCTTGGATCAGGGGAACACAGATACGCAGTATTTT. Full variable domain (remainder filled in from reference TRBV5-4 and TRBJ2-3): ETGVTQSPTHLIKTRGQQVTLRCSSQSGHNTVSWYQQALGQGPQFIFQYYREEENGRGNFPPRFSGLQFPNYSSELNVNALELDDSALYLCASSLDQGNTDTQYFGPGTRLTVL.

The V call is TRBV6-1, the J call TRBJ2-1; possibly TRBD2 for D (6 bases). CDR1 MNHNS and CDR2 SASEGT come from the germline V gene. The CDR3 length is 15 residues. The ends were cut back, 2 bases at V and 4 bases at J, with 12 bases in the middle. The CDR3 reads CASSEWRAGYNEQFF. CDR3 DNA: TGTGCCAGCAGTGAATGGAGGGCAGGGTACAATGAGCAGTTCTTC.

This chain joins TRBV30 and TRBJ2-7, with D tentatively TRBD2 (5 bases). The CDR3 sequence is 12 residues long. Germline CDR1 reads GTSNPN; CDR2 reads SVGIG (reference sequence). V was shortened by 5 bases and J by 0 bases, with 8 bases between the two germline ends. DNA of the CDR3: TGTGCCTGGGGGAGAAACTCCTACGAGCAGTACTTC. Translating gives CAWGRNSYEQYF.

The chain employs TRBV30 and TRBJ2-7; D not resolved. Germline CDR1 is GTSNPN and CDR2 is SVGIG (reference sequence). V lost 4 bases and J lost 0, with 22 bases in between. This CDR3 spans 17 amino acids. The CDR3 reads CAWNVGPTRLFSYEQYF. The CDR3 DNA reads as TGTGCCTGGAACGTCGGGCCTACAAGGCTCTTCTCCTACGAGCAGTACTTC.

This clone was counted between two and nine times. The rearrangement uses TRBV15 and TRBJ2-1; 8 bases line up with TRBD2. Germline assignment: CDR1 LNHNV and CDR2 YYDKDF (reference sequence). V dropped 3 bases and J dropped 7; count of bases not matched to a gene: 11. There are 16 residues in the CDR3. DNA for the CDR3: TGTGCCACCAGCAGGGGTGATAGCGGGGTTTGGAATGAGCAGTTCTTC. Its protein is CATSRGDSGVWNEQFF.

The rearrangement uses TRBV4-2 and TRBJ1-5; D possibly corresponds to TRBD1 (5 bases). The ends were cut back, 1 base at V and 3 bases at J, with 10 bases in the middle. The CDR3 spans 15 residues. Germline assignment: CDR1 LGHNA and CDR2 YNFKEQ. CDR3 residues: CASSQVGRDNQPQHF. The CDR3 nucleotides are TGTGCCAGCAGCCAAGTGGGCAGGGACAATCAGCCCCAGCATTTT.

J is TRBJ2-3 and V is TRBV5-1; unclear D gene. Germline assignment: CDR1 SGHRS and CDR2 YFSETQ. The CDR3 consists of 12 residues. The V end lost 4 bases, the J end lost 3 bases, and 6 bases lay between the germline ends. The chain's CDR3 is CASSVHTDTQYF. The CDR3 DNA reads TGCGCCAGCAGCGTCCATACAGATACGCAGTATTTT.

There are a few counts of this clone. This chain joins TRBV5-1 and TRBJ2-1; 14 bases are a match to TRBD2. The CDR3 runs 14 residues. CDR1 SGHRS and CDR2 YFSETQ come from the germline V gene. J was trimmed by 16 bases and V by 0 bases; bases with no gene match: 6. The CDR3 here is CASSLDPGLAGEFF. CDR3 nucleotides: TGCGCCAGCAGCTTGGACCCGGGACTAGCGGGGGAATTCTTC.

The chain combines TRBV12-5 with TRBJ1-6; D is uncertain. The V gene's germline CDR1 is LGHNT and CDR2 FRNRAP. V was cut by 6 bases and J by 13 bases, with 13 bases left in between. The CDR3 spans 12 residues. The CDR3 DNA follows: TGTGCTAGTGGAGGGAGGGATATGCCCCTCCACTTT. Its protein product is CASGGRDMPLHF.

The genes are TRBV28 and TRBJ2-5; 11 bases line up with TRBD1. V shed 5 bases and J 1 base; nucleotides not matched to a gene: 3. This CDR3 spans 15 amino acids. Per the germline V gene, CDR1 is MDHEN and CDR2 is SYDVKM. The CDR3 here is CASSADRGLQETQYF. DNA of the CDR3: TGTGCCAGCAGTGCGGACAGGGGGCTCCAAGAGACCCAGTACTTC.

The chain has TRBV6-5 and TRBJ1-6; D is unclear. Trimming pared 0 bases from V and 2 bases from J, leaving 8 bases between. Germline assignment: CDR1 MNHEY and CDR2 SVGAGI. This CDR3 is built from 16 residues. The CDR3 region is CASSYSASPYNSPLHF. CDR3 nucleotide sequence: TGTGCCAGCAGTTACTCTGCGAGTCCCTATAATTCACCCCTCCACTTT.

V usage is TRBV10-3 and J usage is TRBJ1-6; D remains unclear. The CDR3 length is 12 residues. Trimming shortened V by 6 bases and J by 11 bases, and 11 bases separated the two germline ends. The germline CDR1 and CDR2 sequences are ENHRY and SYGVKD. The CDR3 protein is CAISDPLAPLHF. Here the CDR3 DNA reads TGTGCCATCAGCGACCCTTTGGCACCCCTCCACTTT.

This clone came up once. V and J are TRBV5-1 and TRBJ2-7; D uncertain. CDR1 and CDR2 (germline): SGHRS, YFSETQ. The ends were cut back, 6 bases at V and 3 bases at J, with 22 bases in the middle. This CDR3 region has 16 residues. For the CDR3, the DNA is TGCGCCAGCATCCTGCAAAGAACAGCCCCTATCTACGAGCAGTACTTC. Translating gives CASILQRTAPIYEQYF.

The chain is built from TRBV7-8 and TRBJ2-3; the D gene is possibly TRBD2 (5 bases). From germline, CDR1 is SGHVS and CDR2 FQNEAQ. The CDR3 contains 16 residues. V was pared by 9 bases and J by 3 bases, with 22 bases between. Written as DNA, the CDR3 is TGTGCCAGTAGCGAACTCGGTCGGAAACCAACAGATACGCAGTATTTT. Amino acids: CASSELGRKPTDTQYF.

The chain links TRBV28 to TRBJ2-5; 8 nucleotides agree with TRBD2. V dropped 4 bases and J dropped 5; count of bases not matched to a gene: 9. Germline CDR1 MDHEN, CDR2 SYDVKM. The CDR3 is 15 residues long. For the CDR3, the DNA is TGTGCCAGCAGTTCCGCGGGGGGTCCCTGGGAGACCCAGTACTTC. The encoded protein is CASSSAGGPWETQYF.

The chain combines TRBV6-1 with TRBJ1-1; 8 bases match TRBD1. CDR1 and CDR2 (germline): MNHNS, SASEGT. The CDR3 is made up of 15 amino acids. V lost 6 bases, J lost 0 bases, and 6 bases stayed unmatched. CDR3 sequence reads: CASSLRDRLNTEAFF. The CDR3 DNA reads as TGTGCCAGCAGCCTCCGGGACAGGTTGAACACTGAAGCTTTCTTT.